The clone carrying this T cell receptor beta chain was seen at least ten times. Per germline, CDR1 DFQATT and CDR2 SNEGSKA (reference sequence). The CDR3 contains 14 residues. V dropped 6 bases and J dropped 0 bases, with 12 bases sitting between them. TRAV and TRBV primers primed cDNA for both TCRalpha and TCRbeta. TCR amplification used 20 PCR cycles, a constant-region primer and a V-primer adapter. TCRdb analysed the reads with MiXCR anew, one entry per CDR3 protein. The sample lists 45,000 to 75,000 distinct CDR3 sequences, 25% seen once, with around 5% in the top ten. The data stem from a study of low-dose radiotherapy and immunotherapy resistance in tumors. Turning to the study itself: Both drugs were delivered intravenously to patients (nivolumab 240 mg every two weeks and ipilimumab 1 mg/kg every six weeks). Each patient took aspirin at a dose of 300 mg by mouth once daily over the course of four cycles, with dosing beginning on cycle 1 day 1. It was every two weeks, one day before radiation and immunotherapy, that intravenous cyclophosphamide 200 mg/m2 was given.

Time point noted: before trial treatment. Every donor's regimen consisted of nivolumab, ipilimumab, aspirin, low-dose cyclophosphamide and low-dose radiotherapy. V usage is TRBV20-1 and J usage is TRBJ2-1; D is perhaps TRBD2 (5 bases). The material was PBMCs, obtained before treatment. This clonotype was sampled from a male donor with prostate cancer. The CDR3 reads CSAPLGSSYNEQFF. The CDR3 DNA reads TGCAGTGCCCCCCTGGGGAGCTCCTACAATGAGCAGTTCTTC.